Below are 13 T cell receptor beta chains sequenced from a single sample in a study of cytomegalovirus exposure and HLA in healthy donors. The table came from immunoSEQ multiplex PCR; TCRdb's copy has only in-frame clones and leaves some out. Of just under 75,000 clones listed, about 94% are singletons. Sequencing was carried out using PBMCs. All receptors derive from a young woman in good health and CMV-seropositive.

V is TRBV5-1 and J is TRBJ2-2; D is ambiguous. The germline V and J ends were trimmed by 2 bases and 5 bases, with 7 bases remaining between them. Looked up from germline, CDR1 is SGHRS and CDR2 is YFSETQ. The CDR3 consists of 13 residues. CDR3 nucleotides: TGCGCCAGCAGCTTTCGACTGACCGGGGAGCTGTTTTTT. It specifies CASSFRLTGELFF.

V and J are TRBV4-1 and TRBJ1-1, with TRBD1 as a possible D gene (5 bases). In germline, CDR1 is MGHRA, CDR2 YSYEKL. CDR3 length: 14 residues. V was shortened by 3 bases and J by 5 bases, with 13 bases between the two germline ends. CDR3 residues: CASSQTDSRTEAFF. CDR3 bases: TGCGCCAGCAGCCAGACCGACAGCCGAACTGAAGCTTTCTTT.

The chain couples TRBV4-2 to TRBJ2-3, with 8 bases fitting TRBD2. The CDR3 loop spans 16 amino acids. The J segment lost 3 bases and the V segment lost 4 bases, leaving 9 bases of the junction unmatched. The germline V gene has CDR1 LGHNA and CDR2 YNFKEQ. The CDR3 bases are TGTGCCAGCAGCCCGGGGGAGCGGGAGAGGACAGATACGCAGTATTTT. Translated: CASSPGERERTDTQYF.

The chain couples TRBV19 to TRBJ2-3; TRBD2 matches 8 bases. Germline trimming cut 6 bases from V and 2 bases from J; bases unmatched to any gene: 13. CDR1 and CDR2 (germline): LNHDA, SQIVND (reference sequence). The CDR3 consists of 17 residues. CDR3 DNA sequence: TGTGCCAGTAGGCAATTTGTCAGTAGCGGGGCCACAGATACGCAGTATTTT. This sequence encodes CASRQFVSSGATDTQYF.

The chain is built from TRBV19 and TRBJ2-3, with 9 positions matching TRBD2. The CDR3 consists of 16 residues. In germline, CDR1 is LNHDA, CDR2 SQIVND (reference sequence). With V trimmed by 3 bases and J by 3 bases, 7 bases remained unmatched. In nucleotides, the CDR3 is TGTGCCAGTAGTATCTCAGCGGGAGGAGTGACAGATACGCAGTATTTT. It specifies CASSISAGGVTDTQYF.

J is TRBJ2-5 and V is TRBV5-1; possible D gene TRBD2, 6 bases. The length of the CDR3 is 13 residues. Germline V gene lookup returns CDR1 SGHRS and CDR2 YFSETQ. Trimming left V 0 bases short and J 9 bases short, with 12 bases between. The CDR3 sequence: CASSLAAERAQYF. The CDR3 coding sequence is TGCGCCAGCAGCTTGGCTGCAGAGCGGGCCCAGTACTTC.

The chain has TRBV6-6 and TRBJ2-1; no firm D call. V shed 0 bases and J shed 4 bases, with 13 bases lying between them. This CDR3 spans 16 amino acids. The germline V gene has CDR1 MNHNY and CDR2 SVGAGI (reference sequence). CDR3 protein: CASSYSKSGSYNEQFF. The CDR3 DNA follows: TGTGCCAGCAGTTACTCGAAAAGTGGCAGTTACAATGAGCAGTTCTTC.

The chain is built from TRBV5-1 and TRBJ2-5, with 7 bases fitting TRBD1. V shed 4 bases and J 5 bases; nucleotides not matched to a gene: 8. This CDR3 has 14 amino acids. Germline CDR1 is SGHRS and CDR2 is YFSETQ. CDR3 in amino acids: CASSLRDRAETQYF. The CDR3 DNA reads as TGCGCCAGCAGCCTCAGAGACAGGGCTGAGACCCAGTACTTC.

The V gene is TRBV5-6, the J gene TRBJ2-1; 9 nucleotides line up with TRBD2. Unmatched junction bases numbered 14, after V lost 3 bases and J lost 7 bases. Germline-derived CDR1 and CDR2 are SGHDT and YYEEEE. This CDR3 spans 17 amino acids. In DNA form, the CDR3 reads TGTGCCAGCAGCTCCCGGGGGAGCGGGGGGCCGTGGAATGAGCAGTTCTTC. It translates to CASSSRGSGGPWNEQFF.

The rearrangement joins TRBV28 to TRBJ1-1, with 9 bases aligning to TRBD1. CDR3 length: 14 amino acids. Germline trimming cut 3 bases from V and 1 base from J; bases unmatched to any gene: 0. CDR1 MDHEN and CDR2 SYDVKM come from the germline V gene. CDR3 sequence (DNA): TGTGCCAGCAGTTTGACAGGGGGGAACACTGAAGCTTTCTTT. Translating it yields CASSLTGGNTEAFF.

CDR3 loop: CASRRTGQETQYF. In DNA, the CDR3 is TGTGCCAGCAGACGCACAGGTCAAGAGACCCAGTACTTC. The chain employs TRBV6-5 and TRBJ2-5; D might be TRBD1 (5 bases). V lost 6 bases and J lost 2, with 10 bases in between. Germline V CDR1 and CDR2: MNHEY, SVGAGI. The CDR3 consists of 13 residues.

The V gene is TRBV19, the J gene TRBJ2-1; D gene ambiguous. V shed 5 bases and J shed 2 bases, with 13 bases lying between them. The CDR3 is made up of 15 amino acids. CDR1 and CDR2 (germline): LNHDA, SQIVND (reference sequence). The CDR3 is CASSATPTTYNEQFF. The CDR3 region has the DNA TGTGCCAGTAGTGCCACCCCAACTACCTACAATGAGCAGTTCTTC.

The chain employs TRBV28 and TRBJ1-4; D is possibly TRBD1 (6 bases). Between the trimmed V and J ends, which lost 5 bases and 10 bases, there was a span of 8 bases. The germline CDR1 and CDR2 sequences are MDHEN and SYDVKM. The CDR3 totals 11 residues. The CDR3 sequence is CASSKQGKLFF. The CDR3 nucleotides read TGTGCCAGCAGTAAACAGGGAAAACTGTTTTTT.